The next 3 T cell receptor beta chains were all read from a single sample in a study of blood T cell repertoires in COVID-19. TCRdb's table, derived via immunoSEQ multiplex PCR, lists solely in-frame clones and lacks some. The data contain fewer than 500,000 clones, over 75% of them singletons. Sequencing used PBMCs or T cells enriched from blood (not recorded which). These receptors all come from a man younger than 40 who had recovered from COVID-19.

CDR3 DNA: TGTGCCTGGAGTTACCTACGGGAAGCTTTCTTT. Protein product: CAWSYLREAFF. The rearrangement uses TRBV30 and TRBJ1-1; no firm D call. This CDR3 spans 11 amino acids. The germline V gene encodes CDR1 GTSNPN and CDR2 SVGIG (reference sequence). The V end was cut by 2 bases, the J end by 8 bases, with 9 bases between.

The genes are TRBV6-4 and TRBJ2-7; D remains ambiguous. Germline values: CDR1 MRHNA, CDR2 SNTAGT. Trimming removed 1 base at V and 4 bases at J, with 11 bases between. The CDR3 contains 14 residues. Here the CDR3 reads CASSDLASGYEQYF. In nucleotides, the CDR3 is TGTGCCAGCAGTGACTTGGCTTCAGGTTACGAGCAGTACTTC.

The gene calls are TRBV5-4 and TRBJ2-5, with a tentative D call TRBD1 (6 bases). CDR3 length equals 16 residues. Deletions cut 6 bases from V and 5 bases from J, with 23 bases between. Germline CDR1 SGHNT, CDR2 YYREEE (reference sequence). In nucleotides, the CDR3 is TGTGCCAGCAATATCACAACGAACAGCCAGGGGGAGACCCAGTACTTC. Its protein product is CASNITTNSQGETQYF. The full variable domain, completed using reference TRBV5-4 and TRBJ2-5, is ETGVTQSPTHLIKTRGQQVTLRCSSQSGHNTVSWYQQALGQGPQFIFQYYREEENGRGNFPPRFSGLQFPNYSSELNVNALELDDSALYLCASNITTNSQGETQYFGPGTRLLVL.